This passage covers 26 T cell receptor beta chains from one sample sequenced in a study of early T cells in non-severe SARS-CoV-2 infection. Using its own MiXCR run on the 5' RACE reads, TCRdb lists one record per CDR3 protein. In the table there are roughly 29,000 distinct CDR3 sequences, 2.9% of which are singletons. The sequencing input was whole blood. The source is an adult who was a healthcare worker with PCR-confirmed SARS-CoV-2 infection or an uninfected control (not recorded which).

This clonotype was seen only a few times. The chain combines TRBV30 with TRBJ2-1, with D unresolved. Deletions cut 2 bases from V and 7 bases from J, with 6 bases between. Germline loops: CDR1 GTSNPN, CDR2 SVGIG (reference sequence). The CDR3 is 11 amino acids. The CDR3 loop is CAWSPVNEQFF. The CDR3 nucleotides read TGTGCCTGGAGTCCCGTAAATGAGCAGTTCTTC.

This clonotype occurred many times. V gene TRBV11-2 combines with J gene TRBJ2-3; TRBD2 agrees at 9 bases. Trimming cost V 1 base and J 1 base; bases outside gene matches: 12. CDR3 length equals 19 residues. Germline values: CDR1 SGHAT, CDR2 FQNNGV. Here the CDR3 DNA reads TGTGCCAGCAGCTTAGTTCGAGCGGGGGGCGGACTGGGCACAGATACGCAGTATTTT. Amino acids: CASSLVRAGGGLGTDTQYF.

This clonotype came up many times. The chain combines TRBV29-1 with TRBJ2-2; TRBD1 matches at 9 bases. This CDR3 spans 14 amino acids. Germline assignment: CDR1 SQVTM and CDR2 ANQGSEA. V lost 6 bases and J lost 1; bases outside the gene matches: 3. CDR3 in amino acids: CSVPDRGNTGELFF. The CDR3 DNA sequence: TGCAGCGTCCCGGACAGGGGGAACACCGGGGAGCTGTTTTTT.

This clonotype is labeled as medium-sized. CDR3: CSARATGSSYNSPLHF. CDR3 nucleotide sequence: TGCAGTGCTAGAGCGACAGGGAGCTCCTATAATTCACCCCTCCACTTT. The V and J genes are TRBV20-1 and TRBJ1-6; 7 bases agree with TRBD1. There are 16 residues in the CDR3. Losses at the gene ends were 1 base for V and 0 bases for J; bases not matched to a gene: 3. Germline V gives CDR1 DFQATT, CDR2 SNEGSKA (reference sequence).

The chain couples TRBV7-2 to TRBJ1-6; D not resolved. CDR1 and CDR2 (germline): SGHTA, FQGNSA. This CDR3 comprises 13 residues. V was trimmed by 5 bases and J by 9 bases, leaving 11 bases between them. The CDR3 DNA reads TGTGCCAGCAGCAAAGACTCGGGTTCACCCCTCCACTTT. This encodes CASSKDSGSPLHF.

This clonotype was picked up many times. The chain combines TRBV12-3 or TRBV12-4 with TRBJ2-6; 9 bases agree with TRBD1. The junction had 10 bases not matched to a gene; V was cut back by 3 bases and J by 4 bases. The CDR3 has 18 amino acids. CDR3 in DNA: TGTGCCAGCAGTTTCGGGGACAGGGTTATGAAAGGGGCCAACGTCCTGACTTTC. Protein sequence: CASSFGDRVMKGANVLTF.

This chain links TRBV5-6 with TRBJ1-5, with TRBD1 matching over 10 bases. The CDR3 sequence is 16 residues long. Per germline, CDR1 SGHDT and CDR2 YYEEEE. V shed 1 base, J shed 7 bases, and the junction held 8 bases outside the gene matches. The CDR3 DNA reads TGTGCCAGCAGCTTGTTGACAGGGGGCCTTAGACAGCCCCAGCATTTT. Protein product: CASSLLTGGLRQPQHF.

The sample holds many counts of this clonotype. The V and J genes are TRBV5-1 and TRBJ1-2; 8 nucleotides align to TRBD1. Trimming cost V 7 bases and J 5 bases; bases outside gene matches: 10. Per the germline V gene, CDR1 is SGHRS and CDR2 is YFSETQ. This CDR3 is 14 amino acids long. CDR3 coding DNA: TGCGCCAGCGGTCACCAGGGGGCGGAATATGGCTACACCTTC. This sequence encodes CASGHQGAEYGYTF.

In the case of this clonotype: With a much larger clone just one base away, this may be a read error. The rearrangement links TRBV28 to TRBJ1-5; D possibly corresponds to TRBD2 (8 bases). The J call may be faulty, since TRBJ2-3 better matches the DNA end. There are 16 residues in the CDR3. Germline V gene data show CDR1 as MDHEN and CDR2 as SYDVKM. CDR3 DNA: TGTGCCAGCAGCGCAACTCCACAGGGGACTAGGCAGCCCCAGTATTTT. Encoded protein: CASSATPQGTRQPQYF.

This clonotype was counted many times. The chain links TRBV7-2 to TRBJ2-4; D may be TRBD1 (5 bases). Trimming took 1 base from V and 1 from J, leaving 11 bases between them. The CDR3 is made up of 16 amino acids. Germline lookup yields CDR1 SGHTA and CDR2 FQGNSA. The CDR3 nucleotides are TGTGCCAGCAGCTTAGAAAAGGGGAAGGCCAAAAACATTCAGTACTTC. It is translated as CASSLEKGKAKNIQYF.

This clonotype was counted ten times or more. The V gene is TRBV19, the J gene TRBJ2-1; a weak D match, TRBD2 (5 bases). Trimming took 0 bases from V and 2 from J, leaving 8 bases between them. This CDR3 comprises 15 residues. Per the germline V gene, CDR1 is LNHDA and CDR2 is SQIVND (reference sequence). CDR3 sequence reads: CASSIEAEAYNEQFF. The CDR3, as DNA: TGTGCCAGTAGTATAGAAGCGGAGGCCTACAATGAGCAGTTCTTC.

In its sample, this clonotype is medium-sized (0.01 to 0.1%). The gene calls are TRBV5-1 and TRBJ2-3; D ambiguous. The CDR3 is made up of 13 amino acids. Trimming cost V 0 bases and J 7 bases, with 9 bases left between them. The germline V gene encodes CDR1 SGHRS and CDR2 YFSETQ. In nucleotides, the CDR3 is TGCGCCAGCAGCTTGGCCTTAGGGAATACGCAGTATTTT. As protein: CASSLALGNTQYF.

This clonotype was detected ten times or more. The chain's CDR3 is CASSLWTGETQYF. The CDR3 coding sequence is TGTGCCAGCAGTCTATGGACGGGGGAGACCCAGTACTTC. This rearrangement joins TRBV6-6 to TRBJ2-5; tentative D call: TRBD2 (5 bases). Trimming removed 5 bases at V and 5 bases at J, with 12 bases between. The germline V gene encodes CDR1 MNHNY and CDR2 SVGAGI (reference sequence). The CDR3 is made up of 13 amino acids.

This clonotype appeared many times. The chain combines TRBV5-1 with TRBJ2-5, with D unresolved. V lost 3 bases and J lost 1, with 1 base in between. The V gene's germline CDR1 is SGHRS and CDR2 YFSETQ. There are 11 residues in the CDR3. The CDR3 sequence: CASSSQETQYF. CDR3 nucleotide sequence: TGCGCCAGCAGCTCCCAAGAGACCCAGTACTTC.

Only a few counts were recorded for this clonotype. The chain has TRBV29-1 and TRBJ1-2; unclear D gene. The CDR3 loop spans 12 amino acids. The ends were cut back, 4 bases at V and 3 bases at J, with 9 bases in the middle. Germline V CDR1 and CDR2: SQVTM, ANQGSEA. The CDR3 here is CSVGVKDYGYTF. The CDR3 DNA reads as TGCAGCGTTGGGGTGAAGGACTATGGCTACACCTTC.

This clonotype was seen at least ten times. The J gene is TRBJ2-2, the V gene TRBV5-1; D perhaps matches TRBD1 (5 bases). Germline-derived CDR1 and CDR2 are SGHRS and YFSETQ. The CDR3 runs to 17 residues. V dropped 1 base and J dropped 0 bases, with 13 bases sitting between them. The CDR3 here is CASSLIIRVANTGELFF. The CDR3 DNA reads TGCGCCAGCAGCTTGATCATCAGGGTCGCGAACACCGGGGAGCTGTTTTTT.

This clonotype was recorded at least ten times. The chain links TRBV18 to TRBJ2-1; a weak D match, TRBD2 (7 bases). CDR3 size: 18 residues. CDR1 is KGHSH, CDR2 LQKENI, per germline. Trimming stripped 0 bases from V and 5 bases from J, with 20 bases between. CDR3 amino acids: CASSPPRRNRGADNEQFF. As DNA, the CDR3 is TGTGCCAGCTCACCACCGAGACGCAATCGGGGGGCCGACAATGAGCAGTTCTTC. Based on the CDR3 plus reference TRBV18 and TRBJ2-1, the full variable domain is NAGVMQNPRHLVRRRGQEARLRCSPMKGHSHVYWYRQLPEEGLKFMVYLQKENIIDESGMPKERFSAEFPKEGPSILRIQQVVRGDSAAYFCASSPPRRNRGADNEQFFGPGTRLTVL.

This clonotype was picked up many times. V is TRBV10-3 and J is TRBJ2-7; D is undetermined. The length of the CDR3 is 14 residues. The germline V gene has CDR1 ENHRY and CDR2 SYGVKD. V was pared by 0 bases and J by 7 bases, with 13 bases between. The CDR3 bases are TGTGCCATCAGTGAGTCGAGATCGGATGGGGAGCAGTACGTC. Translated: CAISESRSDGEQYV.

This clonotype came up many times. This chain uses TRBV12-3 or TRBV12-4 with TRBJ1-5, with no clear D. Trimming pared 6 bases from V and 2 bases from J, leaving 14 bases between. There are 15 residues in the CDR3. CDR3 bases: TGTGCCAGCAGCCCAAGGCCCGGGCGCAATCAGCCCCAGCATTTT. Translated: CASSPRPGRNQPQHF.

Only a few counts were recorded for this clonotype. The chain carries TRBV6-5 and TRBJ2-7, with D unclear. Germline loops: CDR1 MNHEY, CDR2 SVGAGI. The V end was cut by 6 bases, the J end by 0 bases, with 15 bases between. The CDR3 runs 15 residues. Here the CDR3 reads CASRGLAANSYEQYV. Here the CDR3 DNA reads TGTGCCAGCAGGGGATTAGCAGCTAACTCCTACGAGCAGTACGTC.

The sample holds many counts of this clonotype. The rearrangement joins TRBV12-5 to TRBJ2-1, with D hard to call. CDR1 and CDR2 (germline): LGHNT, FRNRAP. This CDR3 has 13 amino acids. The V and J ends lost 0 bases and 4 bases respectively, with 4 bases between them. The CDR3 is CASGLVGYNEQFF. CDR3 nucleotides: TGTGCTAGTGGTTTGGTAGGGTACAATGAGCAGTTCTTC.

The V call is TRBV6-2 or TRBV6-3, the J call TRBJ1-6; the D is unclear. The V and J ends lost 4 bases and 7 bases respectively, with 5 bases between them. From germline, CDR1 is MNHEY and CDR2 SVGEGT. The CDR3 has 12 residues. CDR3 loop: CASSSLNSPLHF. CDR3 nucleotide sequence: TGTGCCAGCAGTTCCCTGAATTCACCCCTCCACTTT.

This sequence joins TRBV20-1 and TRBJ1-1; D may be TRBD1 (5 bases). CDR1 is DFQATT and CDR2 is SNEGSKA in the germline V gene (reference sequence). Trimming left V 0 bases short and J 2 bases short, with 13 bases between. This CDR3 has 15 amino acids. The CDR3, as DNA: TGCAGTGCTAGAGATCATGGGGCCATCAACACTGAAGCTTTCTTT. Residues: CSARDHGAINTEAFF.

The sample holds many counts of this clonotype. V gene TRBV6-2 or TRBV6-3 combines with J gene TRBJ2-7; tentatively, D is TRBD2 (6 bases). The V gene's germline CDR1 is MNHEY and CDR2 SVGEGT. The CDR3 consists of 14 residues. V was shortened by 7 bases and J by 5 bases, with 18 bases between the two germline ends. Written as DNA, the CDR3 is TGTGCCAGCACATTCCGGGCGGGGAGCCACGAGCAGTACGTC. Amino acids: CASTFRAGSHEQYV.

The table lists this clonotype with many counts. This chain links TRBV4-1 with TRBJ2-3; TRBD2 aligns across 7 bases. Germline CDR1 is MGHRA and CDR2 is YSYEKL. The length of the CDR3 is 17 residues. Losses at the gene ends were 0 bases for V and 0 bases for J; bases not matched to a gene: 6. Here the CDR3 reads CASSQDVGSGSTDTQYF. The CDR3 nucleotides are TGCGCCAGCAGCCAAGACGTCGGTAGCGGGAGCACAGATACGCAGTATTTT.

This clonotype occurred a few times. The rearrangement uses TRBV4-2 and TRBJ2-3; 7 bases fit TRBD2. The germline V gene has CDR1 LGHNA and CDR2 YNFKEQ. The CDR3 is made up of 14 amino acids. With 1 base clipped from V and 5 bases from J, the junction kept 3 bases outside the gene matches. DNA for the CDR3: TGTGCCAGCAGCCAAGGGACTAGTAGAGATACGCAGTATTTT. Translation: CASSQGTSRDTQYF.